Following are 13 T cell receptor beta chains from one sample sequenced in a study of early T cells in non-severe SARS-CoV-2 infection. TCRdb processed the 5' RACE reads anew with MiXCR; each CDR3 protein has one entry. The sample shows about 45,000 distinct CDR3 sequences, 12% of them seen only once. Material for sequencing was whole blood. The receptors shown here come from an adult who was a healthcare worker with PCR-confirmed SARS-CoV-2 infection or an uninfected control (not recorded which).

This clonotype showed up many times. The rearrangement joins TRBV11-1 to TRBJ2-1; tentatively, D is TRBD2 (7 bases). This CDR3 is 14 amino acids long. Trimming left V 1 base short and J 9 bases short, with 13 bases between. Germline V gene data show CDR1 as SGHAT and CDR2 as FQDESV (reference sequence). CDR3 loop: CASSLVGGPGEQFF. The CDR3 DNA sequence: TGTGCCAGCAGCTTAGTGGGGGGGCCAGGTGAGCAGTTCTTC.

This clonotype was seen only a few times. The CDR3 nucleotides read TGCAGTGCTAGAGATTCCGGGAGTCTGAGCTACACCTTC. It yields the protein CSARDSGSLSYTF. This chain joins TRBV20-1 and TRBJ1-2, with unresolved D. The germline gives CDR1 DFQATT, CDR2 SNEGSKA (reference sequence). Trimming removed 0 bases at V and 9 bases at J, with 14 bases between. The CDR3 contains 13 residues.

Many counts were recorded for this clonotype. The rearrangement joins TRBV7-2 to TRBJ2-1; TRBD2 matches at 8 bases. CDR1 is SGHTA, CDR2 FQGNSA, per germline. CDR3 length: 16 amino acids. After removal of 4 bases from V and 2 bases from J, the junction contained 7 bases not matched to a gene. The DNA for the CDR3 is TGTGCCAGCAGCTCCCATAGCGGGACGACCTACAATGAGCAGTTCTTC. It codes for CASSSHSGTTYNEQFF.

This clonotype was seen only a few times. The chain uses TRBV9 and TRBJ2-7, with TRBD2 identical over 8 bases. There are 13 residues in the CDR3. Per the germline V gene, CDR1 is SGDLS and CDR2 is YYNGEE. J was trimmed by 5 bases and V by 2 bases; bases with no gene match: 3. The CDR3: CASSVEAGDEQYF. In nucleotides, the CDR3 is TGTGCCAGCAGCGTGGAAGCGGGGGACGAGCAGTACTTC. Together with reference TRBV9 and TRBJ2-7, the CDR3 gives the full variable domain: DSGVTQTPKHLITATGQRVTLRCSPRSGDLSVYWYQQSLDQGLQFLIQYYNGEERAKGNILERFSAQQFPDLHSELNLSSLELGDSALYFCASSVEAGDEQYFGPGTRLTVT.

This clonotype has only a few counts. The rearrangement links TRBV5-1 to TRBJ1-2; weak D call: TRBD1 (5 bases). V lost 1 base, J lost 4 bases, and 17 bases lay in between. This CDR3 has 16 residues. Germline CDR1 reads SGHRS; CDR2 reads YFSETQ. As DNA, the CDR3 is TGCGCCAGCAGCTTGAAAGAGACGCAGGGCCTCTATGGCTACACCTTC. Protein product: CASSLKETQGLYGYTF.

This clonotype was found a few times. The V call is TRBV7-2, the J call TRBJ2-7, with TRBD1 identical over 9 bases. Germline V CDR1 and CDR2: SGHTA, FQGNSA. The CDR3 contains 15 residues. Germline trimming cut 1 base from V and 3 bases from J; bases unmatched to any gene: 4. The CDR3 protein is CASSLETGQGYEQYF. As DNA, the CDR3 is TGTGCCAGCAGCTTAGAGACGGGACAGGGCTACGAGCAGTACTTC. Full variable domain (remainder filled in from reference TRBV7-2 and TRBJ2-7): GAGVSQSPSNKVTEKGKDVELRCDPISGHTALYWYRQSLGQGLEFLIYFQGNSAPDKSGLPSDRFSAERTGGSVSTLTIQRTQQEDSAVYLCASSLETGQGYEQYFGPGTRLTVT.

There are many counts of this clonotype. The rearrangement uses TRBV20-1 and TRBJ2-4; D is possibly TRBD2 (6 bases). The germline V and J ends were trimmed by 6 bases and 7 bases, with 13 bases remaining between them. CDR3 size: 12 residues. Germline CDR1 is DFQATT and CDR2 is SNEGSKA (reference sequence). Written as DNA, the CDR3 is TGCAGTGCATTGGAGGGATTTAACATTCAGTACTTC. Translation gives CSALEGFNIQYF.

On this clonotype: A much larger clone is a single base away; this may be a read error. The chain carries TRBV7-6 and TRBJ1-2, with 7 bases identical to TRBD1. The CDR3 spans 15 residues. Germline V gene data show CDR1 as SGHVS and CDR2 as FNYEAQ. CDR3 sequence reads: CACSLVVDRTDGYTF. CDR3 nucleotides: TGTGCCTGCAGCTTAGTAGTGGACAGGACGGATGGCTACACCTTC.

The chain combines TRBV19 with TRBJ2-1, with D possibly TRBD1 on 5 matching bases. In germline, CDR1 is LNHDA, CDR2 SQIVND (reference sequence). The CDR3 is made up of 13 amino acids. Between the trimmed V and J ends, which lost 5 bases and 6 bases, there was a span of 11 bases. CDR3 amino acids: CASSPAGSNEQFF. DNA of the CDR3: TGTGCCAGTAGTCCTGCAGGGTCCAATGAGCAGTTCTTC. The full variable domain, in which reference TRBV19 and TRBJ2-1 provide the parts outside the CDR3, is DGGITQSPKYLFRKEGQNVTLSCEQNLNHDAMYWYRQDPGQGLRLIYYSQIVNDFQKGDIAEGYSVSREKKESFPLTVTSAQKNPTAFYLCASSPAGSNEQFFGPGTRLTVL.

This clonotype was seen ten or more times. The genes are TRBV19 and TRBJ2-1; tentative D call: TRBD1 (5 bases). Trimming pared 7 bases from V and 0 bases from J, leaving 13 bases between. CDR1 and CDR2 (germline): LNHDA, SQIVND (reference sequence). The CDR3 has 15 residues. The CDR3 loop reads CASTVGVSSYNEQFF. Here the CDR3 DNA reads TGTGCCAGTACGGTAGGGGTAAGCTCCTACAATGAGCAGTTCTTC.

The chain carries TRBV7-9 and TRBJ2-1; 7 bases align to TRBD2. V lost 5 bases, J lost 8 bases, and 15 bases stayed unmatched. The CDR3 is 16 amino acids. Germline assignment: CDR1 SEHNR and CDR2 FQNEAQ (reference sequence). DNA of the CDR3: TGTGCCAGCAGCCCCTTTTTGGGGGGGGGGTCCGATGAGCAGTTCTTC. Translated: CASSPFLGGGSDEQFF.

The J gene is TRBJ1-1, the V gene TRBV7-2; 9 positions match TRBD1. There are 14 residues in the CDR3. Germline CDR1 and CDR2: SGHTA and FQGNSA. The junction had 7 bases not matched to a gene; V was cut back by 6 bases and J by 5 bases. CDR3 protein: CASREGQGVTEAFF. The CDR3, as DNA: TGTGCCAGCAGGGAGGGACAGGGAGTAACTGAAGCTTTCTTT.

Many counts were recorded for this clonotype. This rearrangement joins TRBV29-1 to TRBJ2-7; D uncertain. The V gene's germline CDR1 is SQVTM and CDR2 ANQGSEA. This CDR3 has 11 residues. The V gene lost 0 bases and the J gene lost 6 bases, with 6 bases spanning the gap. The CDR3 spells CSVEDGSEQYF. CDR3 bases: TGCAGCGTTGAAGACGGGTCCGAGCAGTACTTC.